The clone carrying this T cell receptor (beta chain) was found a few times. Its antigen remains unknown. TCRdb recomputed calls from the 5' RACE reads with MiXCR, one row per CDR3 protein. The table records roughly 700,000 distinct CDR3 sequences, less than 10% of them present only once. The data are from a study of identical twins. Among all donors, each was a healthy Caucasian. The CDR3 is 18 residues long. V was clipped by 6 bases and J by 1 base, with 27 bases between them. Germline CDR1 is DFQATT and CDR2 is SNEGSKA (reference sequence). Study-level results: Cord blood beta clonotypes present at high abundance carried fewer insertions; no such pattern appeared in memory repertoires. Models underpredicted monozygotic twin sharing of out-of-frame TCR alpha.

The same sample was also used in a study of yellow fever vaccine responses in identical twins. As reported in that work: Vaccine T cell responses of twins reportedly seemed partly convergent and partly personalized.

This receptor was obtained from a young woman in good health. The genes are TRBV20-1 and TRBJ1-1; weak D call: TRBD1 (6 bases). The sample was PBMCs. CDR3 DNA sequence: TGCAGTGCCGGGGGCATAACAGGGCAACTAGATCAGAACACTGAAGCTTTCTTT. This translates into CSAGGITGQLDQNTEAFF.